This T cell receptor beta chain was retrieved from a study of blood T cell repertoires in COVID-19. Study at large: The United States, Italy and Spain supplied acute and convalescent COVID-19 samples.

Living in 25 or so US areas, the participants were between roughly 18 and 90 years of age. Donors were grouped by their self-reported clinical history. This CDR3 is 15 amino acids long. V lost 3 bases and J lost 10; bases outside the gene matches: 9. Germline V gene data show CDR1 as PRHDT and CDR2 as FYEKMQ (reference sequence). Only in-frame clones appear in the TCRdb table, and some are missing; sequencing was by immunoSEQ multiplex PCR. The sample records about 210,000 clones, approximately 90% being singletons. Sequenced sample: PBMCs or T cells enriched from blood (not recorded which). The receptor comes from a man aged 18 to 29 with acute COVID-19. This rearrangement joins TRBV13 to TRBJ2-1, with 10 bases aligning to TRBD2. This CDR3 reads CASSLNLAGVREQFF. The CDR3 region has the DNA TGTGCCAGCAGCTTGAACCTAGCGGGAGTTAGGGAGCAGTTCTTC. Full variable domain (missing parts from reference TRBV13 and TRBJ2-1): AAGVIQSPRHLIKEKRETATLKCYPIPRHDTVYWYQQGPGQDPQFLISFYEKMQSDKGSIPDRFSAQQFSDYHSELNMSSLELGDSALYFCASSLNLAGVREQFFGPGTRLTVL.